The rows below give T cell receptor beta chains drawn from one sample of a study of blood T cells in healthy people across ages. Using its own MiXCR run on the 5' RACE reads, TCRdb lists one record per CDR3 protein. Of around 780,000 distinct CDR3 sequences in the sample, roughly 24% were seen once. The sample was also linked to a second study, of T cells of mothers and their children.

Sequenced input: blood. The source of these receptors is a boy aged 5-17 years in good health. The CDR3 runs from the conserved cysteine through the conserved F or W. D genes are given only for firm matches. The size field is filled for only some rows; it gives once, few, many or a size class.

>many|TRBJ2-3|14|-|TRBV27
CASSPAGLTDTQYF
TGTGCCAGCAGCCCGGCAGGGCTCACAGATACGCAGTATTTT
>-|TRBJ2-6|15|-|TRBV30
CAWSPLEPGANVLTF
TGTGCCTGGAGTCCGCTCGAGCCGGGGGCCAACGTCCTGACTTTC
>many|TRBJ1-2|13|-|TRBV20-1
CSAAPQGMRGDTF
TGCAGTGCTGCCCCCCAAGGGATGAGGGGAGACACCTTC
>few|TRBJ2-5|15|-|TRBV7-9
CASSLGTLAVETQYF
TGTGCCAGCAGCTTGGGGACGTTGGCTGTAGAGACCCAGTACTTC
>-|TRBJ2-7|12|-|TRBV28
CASSQLRTEQYF
TGTGCCAGCAGTCAACTCCGTACGGAGCAGTACTTC
>-|TRBJ1-2|17|TRBD1|TRBV7-2
CASSLVFGGQANYGYTF
TGTGCCAGCAGCTTAGTATTTGGGGGACAGGCTAACTATGGCTACACCTTC
>-|TRBJ1-4|15|-|TRBV11-2
CASSAGPGGLEKLFF
TGTGCCAGCAGCGCCGGCCCGGGCGGGCTTGAAAAACTGTTTTTT
>once|TRBJ2-5|16|-|TRBV20-1
CSARGLKDPRGETQYF
TGCAGTGCTAGGGGCTTGAAGGACCCGAGGGGAGAGACCCAGTACTTC
>-|TRBJ1-5|13|-|TRBV3-1
CASSQGDNQPQHF
TGTGCCAGCAGCCAAGGAGATAATCAGCCCCAGCATTTT
>-|TRBJ1-2|12|-|TRBV3-1
CASSTVFYGYTF
TGTGCCAGCTCGACGGTGTTCTATGGCTACACCTTC
>-|TRBJ2-5|17|TRBD2|TRBV7-2
CASSLALGGGRGETQYF
TGTGCCAGCAGCTTAGCGCTTGGCGGGGGGCGGGGAGAGACCCAGTACTTC
>-|TRBJ1-5|18|TRBD1|TRBV27
CASSFKGAALGSNQPQHF
TGTGCCAGCAGTTTTAAGGGGGCGGCTTTAGGCAGCAATCAGCCCCAGCATTTT
>-|TRBJ1-2|17|TRBD1|TRBV3-1
CASSQPFTGQGGYGYTF
TGTGCCAGCAGCCAACCCTTTACGGGGCAGGGGGGATATGGCTACACCTTC
>-|TRBJ2-3|14|-|TRBV10-3
CAIRNRDGTDTQYF
TGTGCCATCAGGAACAGGGATGGCACAGATACGCAGTATTTT
>-|TRBJ2-1|15|TRBD1|TRBV2
CASSGDRAGYNEQFF
TGTGCCAGCAGTGGCGACAGGGCGGGCTACAATGAGCAGTTCTTC
>few|TRBJ2-5|13|-|TRBV7-9
CASSLDWQETQYF
TGTGCCAGCAGCTTAGACTGGCAAGAGACCCAGTACTTC
>-|TRBJ1-5|16|-|TRBV6-6
CASSHPPGYSNQPQHF
TGTGCTAGCAGTCATCCTCCAGGTTATAGCAATCAGCCCCAGCATTTT
>-|TRBJ2-3|15|TRBD2|TRBV29-1
CSVEEVAGNTDTQYF
TGCAGCGTTGAAGAAGTAGCGGGGAACACAGATACGCAGTATTTT
>-|TRBJ2-7|15|TRBD2|TRBV3-1
CASSLRAGGGDEQYF
TGTGCCAGCAGCCTCCGGGCGGGGGGCGGCGACGAGCAGTACTTC
>-|TRBJ2-1|17|-|TRBV29-1
CSVEAWDGTLPYNEQFF
TGCAGCGTTGAAGCTTGGGACGGGACACTGCCATACAATGAGCAGTTCTTC
>few|TRBJ2-2|16|TRBD2|TRBV9
CASSVLGGTITGELFF
TGTGCCAGCAGCGTTTTGGGAGGGACTATCACCGGGGAGCTGTTTTTT
>-|TRBJ2-3|14|TRBD1|TRBV4-3
CASSQTGGSGTQYF
TGCGCCAGCAGCCAAACAGGGGGCTCGGGTACGCAGTATTTT